Each of the 15 T cell receptor beta chains below was sequenced from the same sample in a study of cytomegalovirus exposure and HLA in healthy donors. The PCR contained 60 Vbeta and 13 Jbeta primers. Sequenced by immunoSEQ multiplex PCR; TCRdb stores in-frame clones only, minus some. The sample lists 120,000 to 150,000 clones, 60% to 85% occurring once. The sample consisted of PBMCs. The source of these receptors is a male donor in good health and CMV-seropositive.

The gene calls are TRBV9 and TRBJ2-2, with a tentative D call TRBD2 (6 bases). The germline V gene encodes CDR1 SGDLS and CDR2 YYNGEE. V lost 7 bases to trimming and J lost 2 bases, with 9 bases between them. The CDR3 is made up of 13 amino acids. Here the CDR3 DNA reads TGTGCCAGCGGGGGGATAAACACCGGGGAGCTGTTTTTT. It encodes CASGGINTGELFF.

This chain links TRBV7-2 with TRBJ1-5, with D unclear. Germline values: CDR1 SGHTA, CDR2 FQGNSA. With 0 bases removed from V and 9 bases from J, the gap between germline ends came to 9 bases. The CDR3 extends over 13 amino acids. This CDR3 reads CASSLAVERPQHF. In DNA, the CDR3 is TGTGCCAGCAGCTTAGCGGTGGAGAGGCCCCAGCATTTT.

The chain recombines TRBV11-3 with TRBJ1-3; 7 bases map to TRBD1. Germline lookup yields CDR1 SGHNT and CDR2 YENEEA. This CDR3 contains 15 residues. J was trimmed by 2 bases and V by 5 bases; bases with no gene match: 6. CDR3 residues: CASSLSTGTGNTIYF. The CDR3 bases are TGTGCCAGCAGCCTGTCGACAGGGACTGGAAACACCATATATTTT.

The chain combines TRBV27 with TRBJ1-4, with TRBD1 identical over 8 bases. The CDR3 has 14 residues. The J segment lost 5 bases and the V segment lost 5 bases, leaving 4 bases of the junction unmatched. Per germline, CDR1 MNHEY and CDR2 SMNVEV (reference sequence). The DNA of the CDR3 is TGTGCCAGCAGTCCCCGGACAGGGAATGAAAAACTGTTTTTT. Encoded protein: CASSPRTGNEKLFF.

The chain combines TRBV7-9 with TRBJ2-1; TRBD1 matches at 12 bases. The CDR3 loop spans 14 amino acids. Germline assignment: CDR1 SEHNR and CDR2 FQNEAQ (reference sequence). J gave up 8 bases and V 5 bases, and 4 bases lay outside the gene matches. The CDR3 bases are TGTGCCAGCAGCCAATGGGACAGGGGGCATGAGCAGTTCTTC. Translated, it gives CASSQWDRGHEQFF. Full variable domain (outside the CDR3, taken from reference TRBV7-9 and TRBJ2-1): DTGVSQNPRHKITKRGQNVTFRCDPISEHNRLYWYRQTLGQGPEFLTYFQNEAQLEKSRLLSDRFSAERPKGSFSTLEIQRTEQGDSAMYLCASSQWDRGHEQFFGPGTRLTVL.

This clone was observed once. The gene calls are TRBV13 and TRBJ2-7; 15 bases align to TRBD2. The J segment lost 6 bases and the V segment lost 5 bases, leaving 8 bases of the junction unmatched. The CDR3 has 16 amino acids. The germline gives CDR1 PRHDT, CDR2 FYEKMQ (reference sequence). CDR3 residues: CASSPPGTSGGLEQYF. In DNA, the CDR3 is TGTGCCAGCAGCCCCCCCGGGACTAGCGGGGGGCTCGAGCAGTACTTC.

This CDR3 is CASSLDRTGPQHF. The CDR3 DNA reads TGTGCCAGCAGCTTAGACAGGACAGGGCCCCAGCATTTT. This sequence joins TRBV7-2 and TRBJ1-5, with 7 bases lining up with TRBD1. CDR1 is SGHTA, CDR2 FQGNSA, per germline. V dropped 1 base and J dropped 9; count of bases not matched to a gene: 3. This CDR3 is 13 amino acids long. The full variable domain, its missing parts supplied by reference TRBV7-2 and TRBJ1-5, is GAGVSQSPSNKVTEKGKDVELRCDPISGHTALYWYRQSLGQGLEFLIYFQGNSAPDKSGLPSDRFSAERTGGSVSTLTIQRTQQEDSAVYLCASSLDRTGPQHFGDGTRLSIL.

V gene TRBV2 combines with J gene TRBJ2-3; D is possibly TRBD2 (6 bases). CDR1 is SNHLY, CDR2 FYNNEI, per germline. The CDR3 sequence is 12 residues long. The V end lost 11 bases, the J end lost 2 bases, and 11 bases lay between the germline ends. The CDR3 protein is CAGGILTDTQYF. CDR3 nucleotides: TGTGCCGGCGGGATACTCACAGATACGCAGTATTTT.

The rearrangement links TRBV4-2 to TRBJ1-1; a weak D match, TRBD1 (6 bases). From germline, CDR1 is LGHNA and CDR2 YNFKEQ. The CDR3 is 21 residues long. V was cut by 4 bases and J by 1 base, with 31 bases left in between. CDR3 coding DNA: TGTGCCAGCAGCCGAGATGCGGTCAGGGGCGGAGCCCTGCTACGGAACACTGAAGCTTTCTTT. It translates to CASSRDAVRGGALLRNTEAFF.

This clone was seen once. The chain couples TRBV19 to TRBJ2-5; D may be TRBD2 (5 bases). Germline CDR1 LNHDA, CDR2 SQIVND (reference sequence). This CDR3 comprises 14 residues. V was clipped by 5 bases and J by 5 bases, with 15 bases between them. CDR3 sequence reads: CASSLASGRETQYF. The CDR3, as DNA: TGTGCCAGTAGTCTGGCCAGCGGACGGGAGACCCAGTACTTC. Complete variable domain (other parts from reference TRBV19 and TRBJ2-5): DGGITQSPKYLFRKEGQNVTLSCEQNLNHDAMYWYRQDPGQGLRLIYYSQIVNDFQKGDIAEGYSVSREKKESFPLTVTSAQKNPTAFYLCASSLASGRETQYFGPGTRLLVL.

The chain's CDR3 is CAKRGTQYF. The DNA of the CDR3 is TGTGCCAAGCGGGGGACCCAGTACTTC. The chain couples TRBV6-4 to TRBJ2-5; TRBD2 matches at 7 bases. There are 9 residues in the CDR3. V was pared by 10 bases and J by 7 bases, with 0 bases of the junction left unmatched. Per the germline V gene, CDR1 is MRHNA and CDR2 is SNTAGT.

Written as DNA, the CDR3 is TGTGCCAGCAGCTCCGGGACTACCACAGATACGCAGTATTTT. It is translated as CASSSGTTTDTQYF. This chain joins TRBV5-6 and TRBJ2-3, with 7 bases identical to TRBD2. The CDR3 runs to 14 residues. Trimming removed 3 bases from V and 2 bases from J; junction bases left unmatched: 3. CDR1 is SGHDT and CDR2 is YYEEEE in the germline V gene.

The V call is TRBV7-8, the J call TRBJ1-3; 11 bases are a match to TRBD1. The J segment lost 3 bases and the V segment lost 4 bases, leaving 2 bases of the junction unmatched. The germline V gene has CDR1 SGHVS and CDR2 FQNEAQ. CDR3 length equals 15 residues. CDR3 coding DNA: TGTGCCAGCAGCTGGACAGGGGGCCGTGGAAACACCATATATTTT. Its translation is CASSWTGGRGNTIYF.

The genes are TRBV29-1 and TRBJ2-3; TRBD1 aligns across 10 bases. CDR3 length: 14 amino acids. In germline, CDR1 is SQVTM, CDR2 ANQGSEA. Losses at the gene ends were 4 bases for V and 4 bases for J; bases not matched to a gene: 5. This chain's CDR3 is CSVGGQGVADTQYF. CDR3 DNA: TGCAGCGTTGGTGGACAGGGGGTGGCAGATACGCAGTATTTT.

The chain couples TRBV4-1 to TRBJ1-1; a weak D match, TRBD1 (5 bases). The CDR3 runs to 14 residues. CDR1 is MGHRA, CDR2 YSYEKL, per germline. Trimming took off 8 bases at V and 1 base at J, with 14 bases between the two ends. The CDR3 loop is CASLSIGANTEAFF. The DNA for the CDR3 is TGCGCCAGCTTATCGATTGGGGCGAACACTGAAGCTTTCTTT.